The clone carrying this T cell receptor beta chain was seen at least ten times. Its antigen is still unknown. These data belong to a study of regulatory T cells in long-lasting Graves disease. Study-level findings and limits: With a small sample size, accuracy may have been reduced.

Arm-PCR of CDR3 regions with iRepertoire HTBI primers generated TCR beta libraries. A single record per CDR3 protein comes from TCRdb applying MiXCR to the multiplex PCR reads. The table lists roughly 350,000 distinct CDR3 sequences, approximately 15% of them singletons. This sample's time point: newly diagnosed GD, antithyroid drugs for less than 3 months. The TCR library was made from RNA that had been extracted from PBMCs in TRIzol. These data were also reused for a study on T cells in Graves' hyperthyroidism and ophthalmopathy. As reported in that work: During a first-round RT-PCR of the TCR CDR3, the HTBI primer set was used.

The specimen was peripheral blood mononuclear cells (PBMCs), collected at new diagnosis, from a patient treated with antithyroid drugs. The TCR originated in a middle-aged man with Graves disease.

DNA of the CDR3: TGTGCCAGCAGTCCGATCTCAACGACGCGGAACACTGAAGCTTTCTTT. Residues: CASSPISTTRNTEAFF. This rearrangement joins TRBV6-1 to TRBJ1-1, with D hard to call. This CDR3 comprises 16 residues. The germline V gene has CDR1 MNHNS and CDR2 SASEGT. V lost 5 bases and J lost 1, with 17 bases in between.